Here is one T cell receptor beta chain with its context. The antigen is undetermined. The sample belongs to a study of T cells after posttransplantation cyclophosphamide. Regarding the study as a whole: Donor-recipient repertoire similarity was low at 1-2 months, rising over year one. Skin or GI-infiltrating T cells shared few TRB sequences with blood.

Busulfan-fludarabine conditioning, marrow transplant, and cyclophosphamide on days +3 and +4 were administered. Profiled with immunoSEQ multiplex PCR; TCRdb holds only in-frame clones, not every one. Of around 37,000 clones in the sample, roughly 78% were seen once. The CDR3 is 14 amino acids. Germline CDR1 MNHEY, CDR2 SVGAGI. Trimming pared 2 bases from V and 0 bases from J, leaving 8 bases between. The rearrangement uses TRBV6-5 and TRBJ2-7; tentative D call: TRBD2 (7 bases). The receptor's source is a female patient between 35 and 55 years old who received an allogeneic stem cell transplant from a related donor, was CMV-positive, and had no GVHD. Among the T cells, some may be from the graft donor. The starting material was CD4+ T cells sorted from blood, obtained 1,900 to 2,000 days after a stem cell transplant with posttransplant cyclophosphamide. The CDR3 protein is CASSYGGASYEQYF. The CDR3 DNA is TGTGCCAGCAGTTACGGGGGGGCCTCCTACGAGCAGTACTTC.